Below, 31 T cell receptor beta chains from the same sample are listed, as sequenced in a study of blood T cell repertoires in COVID-19. Assay used: immunoSEQ multiplex PCR; TCRdb lists only in-frame clones, some missing. This sample has about 280,000 clones, with more than 70% found just once. The sequencing sample was made of PBMCs or T cells enriched from blood (not recorded which). The receptors come from an older woman in a cohort exposed to, infected with or recovered from COVID-19 (not recorded which).

The rearrangement joins TRBV7-9 to TRBJ2-3; a weak D match, TRBD2 (6 bases). The CDR3 length is 14 residues. Trimming removed 4 bases from V and 4 bases from J, with 12 bases in between. CDR1 is SEHNR and CDR2 is FQNEAQ in the germline V gene (reference sequence). CDR3: CASSSAGRPDTQYF. The CDR3 nucleotides read TGTGCCAGCAGCTCCGCGGGACGGCCAGATACGCAGTATTTT.

The table lists this clone with a few counts. CDR3 sequence (DNA): TGTGCCAGCAAAGACGGGGGAGGGCCTCCGAGCGAGCAGTACTTC. Protein product: CASKDGGGPPSEQYF. The chain recombines TRBV28 with TRBJ2-7; TRBD2 matches at 7 bases. In germline, CDR1 is MDHEN, CDR2 SYDVKM. CDR3 length: 15 residues. After removal of 7 bases from V and 6 bases from J, the junction contained 15 bases not matched to a gene. The full variable domain, rest sourced from reference TRBV28 and TRBJ2-7, is DVKVTQSSRYLVKRTGEKVFLECVQDMDHENMFWYRQDPGLGLRLIYFSYDVKMKEKGDIPEGYSVSREKKERFSLILESASTNQTSMYLCASKDGGGPPSEQYFGPGTRLTVT.

The chain combines TRBV30 with TRBJ1-2; a weak D match, TRBD1 (6 bases). This CDR3 has 15 residues. With 4 bases removed from V and 2 bases from J, the gap between germline ends came to 17 bases. Per the germline V gene, CDR1 is GTSNPN and CDR2 is SVGIG (reference sequence). The CDR3 here is CAWTNSLQGNYGYTF. In DNA, the CDR3 is TGTGCCTGGACTAACAGCCTACAGGGAAACTATGGCTACACCTTC.

The genes are TRBV7-6 and TRBJ2-3, with 8 positions matching TRBD1. The CDR3 is made up of 14 amino acids. Germline values: CDR1 SGHVS, CDR2 FNYEAQ. Losses at the gene ends were 4 bases for V and 3 bases for J; bases not matched to a gene: 3. CDR3 loop: CASSYGQGTDTQYF. CDR3 in DNA: TGTGCCAGCAGCTACGGACAGGGTACAGATACGCAGTATTTT.

The chain recombines TRBV4-1 with TRBJ1-1; no firm D call. The CDR3 length is 14 residues. Germline V CDR1 and CDR2: MGHRA, YSYEKL. V lost 3 bases to trimming and J lost 0 bases, with 8 bases between them. The DNA for the CDR3 is TGCGCCAGCAGCCAGTTACTCTTGAACACTGAAGCTTTCTTT. This encodes CASSQLLLNTEAFF.

This chain joins TRBV24-1 and TRBJ2-1; 8 bases line up with TRBD2. This CDR3 is built from 18 residues. The V gene end was trimmed by 3 bases and the J gene end by 0 bases; junction bases not matched to a gene: 9. Per germline, CDR1 KGHDR and CDR2 SFDVKD. The CDR3 region is CATSDPPSGQSSYNEQFF. The CDR3 nucleotides read TGTGCCACCAGTGATCCCCCTAGCGGGCAGAGCTCCTACAATGAGCAGTTCTTC.

The chain joins TRBV28 to TRBJ1-5, with 9 positions matching TRBD1. CDR3 size: 15 residues. Germline lookup yields CDR1 MDHEN and CDR2 SYDVKM. The V gene end was trimmed by 4 bases and the J gene end by 7 bases; junction bases not matched to a gene: 8. CDR3 bases: TGTGCCAGCAGTTGGGGACAGGGCATCGGACAGCCCCAGCATTTT. Translation: CASSWGQGIGQPQHF. The full variable domain, with the rest looked up from reference TRBV28 and TRBJ1-5, is DVKVTQSSRYLVKRTGEKVFLECVQDMDHENMFWYRQDPGLGLRLIYFSYDVKMKEKGDIPEGYSVSREKKERFSLILESASTNQTSMYLCASSWGQGIGQPQHFGDGTRLSIL.

The CDR3 DNA reads as TGTGCCAGCAGTCCCGCTAGCGGGGTCGGGGCTACGCAGTATTTT. It codes for CASSPASGVGATQYF. This rearrangement joins TRBV25-1 to TRBJ2-3; TRBD2 agrees at 9 bases. Germline-derived CDR1 and CDR2 are MGHDK and SYGVNS. CDR3 size: 15 residues. V lost 5 bases to trimming and J lost 8 bases; unmatched junction nucleotides: 11.

This clone was seen a few times. The V call is TRBV5-1, the J call TRBJ1-2, with D possibly being TRBD1 (5 bases). The CDR3 totals 12 residues. V lost 2 bases, J lost 4 bases, and 6 bases lay in between. Looked up from germline, CDR1 is SGHRS and CDR2 is YFSETQ. The CDR3 reads CASSFDSYGYTF. CDR3 bases: TGCGCCAGCAGCTTCGACAGCTATGGCTACACCTTC.

This chain connects TRBV7-2 to TRBJ1-2; D gene ambiguous. The CDR3 covers 12 residues. From germline, CDR1 is SGHTA and CDR2 FQGNSA. V lost 5 bases to trimming and J lost 5 bases, with 9 bases between them. CDR3 coding DNA: TGTGCCAGCAGCCCGCCGGGGTATGGCTACACCTTC. Protein sequence: CASSPPGYGYTF.

The chain combines TRBV10-1 with TRBJ2-5; D is unresolved. V lost 0 bases, J lost 1 base, and 12 bases lay in between. The germline V gene has CDR1 WNHNN and CDR2 SYGVQD (reference sequence). The CDR3 is 16 residues long. CDR3 sequence reads: CASSESAAGSQETQYF. For the CDR3, the DNA is TGCGCCAGCAGTGAGTCTGCCGCAGGCAGCCAAGAGACCCAGTACTTC.

The chain has TRBV5-8 and TRBJ1-1; D remains ambiguous. Trimming stripped 4 bases from V and 4 bases from J, with 17 bases between. This CDR3 contains 15 residues. Looked up from germline, CDR1 is SGHTS and CDR2 is YDEGEE. The CDR3 region has the DNA TGTGCCAGCAGCAGTCGTCAAAAAGGAGGCACTGAAGCTTTCTTT. Protein: CASSSRQKGGTEAFF.

CDR3 loop: CASSPRDRGQLNTQYF. The CDR3 bases are TGTGCCAGCAGTCCCCGGGACAGGGGGCAACTAAATACGCAGTATTTT. This sequence joins TRBV28 and TRBJ2-3; 12 bases are a match to TRBD1. V was clipped by 5 bases and J by 7 bases; unmatched bases: 10. Germline lookup yields CDR1 MDHEN and CDR2 SYDVKM. CDR3 size: 16 residues.

This chain links TRBV28 with TRBJ2-7; D gene ambiguous. With 2 bases removed from V and 0 bases from J, the gap between germline ends came to 11 bases. Germline assignment: CDR1 MDHEN and CDR2 SYDVKM. There are 15 residues in the CDR3. CDR3 residues: CASSLGGVNSYEQYF. In nucleotides, the CDR3 is TGTGCCAGCAGTTTAGGCGGCGTTAACTCCTACGAGCAGTACTTC.

The rearrangement joins TRBV7-9 to TRBJ1-5; 9 nucleotides line up with TRBD1. V gave up 2 bases and J gave up 5 bases; unmatched junction bases: 10. Germline loops: CDR1 SEHNR, CDR2 FQNEAQ (reference sequence). The CDR3 loop spans 17 amino acids. The CDR3 DNA sequence: TGTGCCAGCAGCTTAACCGGGACAGGGCCTGGGGATCAGCCCCAGCATTTT. Protein product: CASSLTGTGPGDQPQHF. The full variable domain, with the rest looked up from reference TRBV7-9 and TRBJ1-5, is DTGVSQNPRHKITKRGQNVTFRCDPISEHNRLYWYRQTLGQGPEFLTYFQNEAQLEKSRLLSDRFSAERPKGSFSTLEIQRTEQGDSAMYLCASSLTGTGPGDQPQHFGDGTRLSIL.

This rearrangement joins TRBV5-1 to TRBJ2-7; 8 bases are a match to TRBD1. Germline values: CDR1 SGHRS, CDR2 YFSETQ. V was pared by 4 bases and J by 3 bases, with 12 bases of the junction left unmatched. The CDR3 contains 16 residues. CDR3 sequence: CASSTGKQGAGYEQYF. The CDR3 region has the DNA TGCGCCAGCAGCACCGGAAAGCAGGGGGCGGGCTACGAGCAGTACTTC.

The chain recombines TRBV29-1 with TRBJ2-3, with 7 nucleotides matching TRBD1. Germline trimming cut 7 bases from V and 2 bases from J; bases unmatched to any gene: 3. CDR1 and CDR2 from the germline V gene are SQVTM and ANQGSEA. This CDR3 has 12 amino acids. The CDR3 nucleotides are TGCAGCGCCGGGACAGACACAGATACGCAGTATTTT. Translation gives CSAGTDTDTQYF.

This clone occurred once. This rearrangement joins TRBV7-3 to TRBJ2-5, with no clear D. Per the germline V gene, CDR1 is SGHTA and CDR2 is FQGTGA. V was shortened by 5 bases and J by 6 bases, with 7 bases between the two germline ends. This CDR3 has 11 residues. This chain's CDR3 is CASSPGQTQYF. CDR3 DNA: TGTGCCAGCAGCCCCGGTCAGACCCAGTACTTC.

The chain recombines TRBV25-1 with TRBJ1-4; D is possibly TRBD1 (6 bases). The CDR3 totals 16 residues. Trimming took 4 bases from V and 1 from J, leaving 13 bases between them. In germline, CDR1 is MGHDK, CDR2 SYGVNS. CDR3 sequence: CASSAVDRRTNEKLFF. The CDR3 coding sequence is TGTGCCAGCAGTGCAGTGGACAGACGAACTAATGAAAAACTGTTTTTT. Full variable domain (rest looked up from reference TRBV25-1 and TRBJ1-4): EADIYQTPRYLVIGTGKKITLECSQTMGHDKMYWYQQDPGMELHLIHYSYGVNSTEKGDLSSESTVSRIRTEHFPLTLESARPSHTSQYLCASSAVDRRTNEKLFFGSGTQLSVL.

CDR3 protein: CASSHVTGNEKLFF. CDR3 bases: TGCGCCAGCAGCCACGTTACAGGGAATGAAAAACTGTTTTTT. The rearrangement joins TRBV4-1 to TRBJ1-4; perhaps TRBD1 as D (6 bases). Germline V gene lookup returns CDR1 MGHRA and CDR2 YSYEKL. The CDR3 consists of 14 residues. Trimming shortened V by 3 bases and J by 5 bases, and 10 bases separated the two germline ends.

Comment on this clone: Relative to the germline gene, one junction end is altered; a read error may explain this. This sequence joins TRBV7-7 and TRBJ2-3; 7 bases align to TRBD2. The CDR3 spans 14 residues. Germline V CDR1 and CDR2: SSHAT, FNYEAQ (reference sequence). CDR3 sequence (DNA): TGTGCTAGCAGCTTTTCGGCGGGGGCAGATACGCAGTATTTT. This translates into CASSFSAGADTQYF.

The rearrangement uses TRBV6-1 and TRBJ1-2; unclear D gene. The CDR3 spans 15 residues. Trimming took off 1 base at V and 1 base at J, with 10 bases between the two ends. In germline, CDR1 is MNHNS, CDR2 SASEGT. CDR3 sequence: CASSEGAGFNYGYTF. The CDR3 DNA reads TGTGCCAGCAGTGAAGGGGCAGGTTTTAACTATGGCTACACCTTC.

V and J are TRBV12-2 and TRBJ2-7; the tabulated D call, TRBD2, remains unverified against the DNA. TRBV12-2 is marked as a pseudogene. The CDR3 spans 11 residues. The CDR3 here is CASRCNYEQYF. The CDR3 DNA follows: TGTGCAAGTCGCTGTAACTACGAGCAGTACTTC.

This clone was detected only once. This chain uses TRBV24-1 with TRBJ2-7; 7 positions match TRBD1. The CDR3 contains 14 residues. The junction had 3 bases not matched to a gene; V was cut back by 3 bases and J by 2 bases. Germline V gives CDR1 KGHDR, CDR2 SFDVKD. This chain's CDR3 is CATSDTDRAYEQYF. In nucleotides, the CDR3 is TGTGCCACCAGTGATACCGACAGGGCCTACGAGCAGTACTTC.

The chain uses TRBV28 and TRBJ1-5, with 8 bases identical to TRBD1. The CDR3 sequence is 16 residues long. Germline V gives CDR1 MDHEN, CDR2 SYDVKM. V was pared by 2 bases and J by 2 bases, with 5 bases of the junction left unmatched. CDR3 bases: TGTGCCAGCAGTTTAGGGGGGACAGGTGGCAATCAGCCCCAGCATTTT. Translation: CASSLGGTGGNQPQHF.

The genes are TRBV4-1 and TRBJ1-2; the D is unclear. V dropped 2 bases and J dropped 4 bases, with 11 bases sitting between them. CDR3 length: 14 residues. Germline CDR1 MGHRA, CDR2 YSYEKL. The CDR3 DNA follows: TGCGCCAGCAGCCAACTTCTTGGACTCTATGGCTACACCTTC. This translates into CASSQLLGLYGYTF.

V is TRBV30 and J is TRBJ1-5; D gene ambiguous. The CDR3 totals 12 residues. The V end lost 3 bases, the J end lost 6 bases, and 9 bases lay between the germline ends. Germline V gene sequence: CDR1 GTSNPN, CDR2 SVGIG (reference sequence). The chain's CDR3 is CAWRLNGQPQHF. As DNA, the CDR3 is TGTGCCTGGAGACTAAATGGTCAGCCCCAGCATTTT.

This clone was picked up one time. The gene calls are TRBV9 and TRBJ2-5; 9 bases agree with TRBD2. CDR1 is SGDLS, CDR2 YYNGEE, per germline. The CDR3 totals 16 residues. Trimming took 0 bases from V and 1 from J; bases not matched to a gene: 4. The CDR3 loop reads CASSVDSGRTQETQYF. The CDR3 DNA sequence: TGTGCCAGCAGCGTAGACAGCGGGAGGACCCAAGAGACCCAGTACTTC.

The chain employs TRBV2 and TRBJ2-1; D not certain. Germline-derived CDR1 and CDR2 are SNHLY and FYNNEI. V was trimmed by 7 bases and J by 7 bases, leaving 11 bases between them. There are 12 residues in the CDR3. The CDR3 region has the DNA TGTGCCAGCACCAAGCAGGTGAATGAGCAGTTCTTC. Residues: CASTKQVNEQFF.

This clone came up once. This rearrangement joins TRBV4-3 to TRBJ2-3; D gene uncertain. CDR1 and CDR2 (germline): LGHNA, YSLEER. The ends were cut back, 0 bases at V and 0 bases at J, with 7 bases in the middle. The CDR3 extends over 15 amino acids. CDR3 region: CASSQESRSTDTQYF. In nucleotides, the CDR3 is TGCGCCAGCAGCCAAGAGAGTCGTAGCACAGATACGCAGTATTTT.

The rearrangement uses TRBV6-5 and TRBJ1-1, with D possibly TRBD1 on 5 matching bases. This CDR3 has 11 residues. Trimming pared 8 bases from V and 8 bases from J, leaving 12 bases between. CDR1 is MNHEY, CDR2 SVGAGI, per germline. In nucleotides, the CDR3 is TGTGCCAGCCGGAGGGGCGGGGAAGCTTTCTTT. Translated: CASRRGGEAFF.